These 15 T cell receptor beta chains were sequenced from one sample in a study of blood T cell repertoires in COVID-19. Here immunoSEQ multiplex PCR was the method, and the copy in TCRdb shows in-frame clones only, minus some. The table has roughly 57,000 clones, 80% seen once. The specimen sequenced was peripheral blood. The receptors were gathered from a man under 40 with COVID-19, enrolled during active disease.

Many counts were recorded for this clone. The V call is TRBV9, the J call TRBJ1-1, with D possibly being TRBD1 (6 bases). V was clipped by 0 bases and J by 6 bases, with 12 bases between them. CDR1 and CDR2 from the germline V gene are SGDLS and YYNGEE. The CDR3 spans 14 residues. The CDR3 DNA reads TGTGCCAGCAGCGTAGAAGGGGGGAGGGCTGAAGCTTTCTTT. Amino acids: CASSVEGGRAEAFF.

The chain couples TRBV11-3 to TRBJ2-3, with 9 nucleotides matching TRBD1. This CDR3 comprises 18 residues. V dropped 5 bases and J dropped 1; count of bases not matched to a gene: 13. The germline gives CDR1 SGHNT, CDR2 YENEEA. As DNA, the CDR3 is TGTGCCAGCAGCAAGCCAGCGGGGACAGGGATGCGCACAGATACGCAGTATTTT. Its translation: CASSKPAGTGMRTDTQYF.

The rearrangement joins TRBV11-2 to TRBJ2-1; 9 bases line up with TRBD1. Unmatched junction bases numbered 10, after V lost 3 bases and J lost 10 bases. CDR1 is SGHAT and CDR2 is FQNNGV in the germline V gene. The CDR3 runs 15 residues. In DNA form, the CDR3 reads TGTGCCAGCAGCTTCGTTCCGGGACAGGGAGGGGAGCAGTTCTTC. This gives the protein CASSFVPGQGGEQFF.

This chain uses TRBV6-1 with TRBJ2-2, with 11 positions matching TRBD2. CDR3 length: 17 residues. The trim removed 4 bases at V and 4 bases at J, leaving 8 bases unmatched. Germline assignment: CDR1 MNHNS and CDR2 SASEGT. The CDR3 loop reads CASSVYWTSGPTGELFF. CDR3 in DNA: TGTGCCAGCAGTGTATACTGGACTAGCGGGCCCACCGGGGAGCTGTTTTTT.

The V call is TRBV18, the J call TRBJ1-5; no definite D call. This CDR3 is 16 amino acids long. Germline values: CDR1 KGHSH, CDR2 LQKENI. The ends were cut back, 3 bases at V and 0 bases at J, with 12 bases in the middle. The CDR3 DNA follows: TGTGCCAGCTCACCGAGTAACGGTTTTAGCAATCAGCCCCAGCATTTT. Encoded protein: CASSPSNGFSNQPQHF.

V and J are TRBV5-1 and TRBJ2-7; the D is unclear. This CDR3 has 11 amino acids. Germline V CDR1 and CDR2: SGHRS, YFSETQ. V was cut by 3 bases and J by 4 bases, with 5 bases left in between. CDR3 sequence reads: CASSSQYEQYF. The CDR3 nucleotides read TGCGCCAGCAGCTCTCAGTACGAGCAGTACTTC.

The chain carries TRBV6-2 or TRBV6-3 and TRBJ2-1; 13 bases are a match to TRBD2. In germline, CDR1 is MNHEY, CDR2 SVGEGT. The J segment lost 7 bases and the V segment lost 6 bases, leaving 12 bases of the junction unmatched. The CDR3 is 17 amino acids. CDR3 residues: CASSLGLAGAFWNEQFF. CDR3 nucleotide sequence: TGTGCCAGCAGCCTCGGACTAGCGGGAGCCTTTTGGAATGAGCAGTTCTTC.

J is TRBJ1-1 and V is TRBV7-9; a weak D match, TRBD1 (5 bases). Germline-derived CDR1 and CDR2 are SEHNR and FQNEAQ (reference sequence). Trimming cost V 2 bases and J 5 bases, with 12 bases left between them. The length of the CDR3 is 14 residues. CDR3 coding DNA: TGTGCCAGCAGCTTACCAGGGCGTGGGACTGAAGCTTTCTTT. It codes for CASSLPGRGTEAFF.

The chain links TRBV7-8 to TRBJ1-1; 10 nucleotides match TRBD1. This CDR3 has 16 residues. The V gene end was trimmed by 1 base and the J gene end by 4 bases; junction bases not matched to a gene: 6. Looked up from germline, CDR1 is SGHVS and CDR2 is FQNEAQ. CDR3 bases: TGTGCCAGCAGCTTAGTTCCCGGGGACAGGGGCACTGAAGCTTTCTTT. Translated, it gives CASSLVPGDRGTEAFF.

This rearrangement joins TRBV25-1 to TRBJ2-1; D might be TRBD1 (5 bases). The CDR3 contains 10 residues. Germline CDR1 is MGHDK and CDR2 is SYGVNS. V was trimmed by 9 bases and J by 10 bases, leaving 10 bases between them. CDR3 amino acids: CARLDREQFF. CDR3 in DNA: TGTGCCAGACTTGACAGAGAGCAGTTCTTC. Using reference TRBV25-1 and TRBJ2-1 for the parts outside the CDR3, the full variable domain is EADIYQTPRYLVIGTGKKITLECSQTMGHDKMYWYQQDPGMELHLIHYSYGVNSTEKGDLSSESTVSRIRTEHFPLTLESARPSHTSQYLCARLDREQFFGPGTRLTVL.

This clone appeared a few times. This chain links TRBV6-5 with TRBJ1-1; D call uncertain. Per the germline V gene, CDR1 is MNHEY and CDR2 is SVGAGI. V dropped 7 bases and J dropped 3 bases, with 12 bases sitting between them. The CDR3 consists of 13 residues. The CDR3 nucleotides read TGTGCCAGCACCCAGACATCCCACACTGAAGCTTTCTTT. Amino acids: CASTQTSHTEAFF.

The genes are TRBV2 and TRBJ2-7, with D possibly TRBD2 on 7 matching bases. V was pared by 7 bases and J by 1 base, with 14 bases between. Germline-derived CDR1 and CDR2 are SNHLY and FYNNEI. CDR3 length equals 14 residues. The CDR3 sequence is CASTKGGGSYEQYF. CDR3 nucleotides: TGTGCCAGCACCAAAGGGGGGGGGTCCTACGAGCAGTACTTC.

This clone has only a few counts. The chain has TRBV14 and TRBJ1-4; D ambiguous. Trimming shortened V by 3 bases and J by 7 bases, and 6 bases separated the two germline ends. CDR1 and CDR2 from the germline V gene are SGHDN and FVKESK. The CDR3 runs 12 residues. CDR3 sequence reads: CASSQGVEKLFF. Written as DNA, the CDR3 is TGTGCCAGCAGCCAGGGCGTTGAAAAACTGTTTTTT.

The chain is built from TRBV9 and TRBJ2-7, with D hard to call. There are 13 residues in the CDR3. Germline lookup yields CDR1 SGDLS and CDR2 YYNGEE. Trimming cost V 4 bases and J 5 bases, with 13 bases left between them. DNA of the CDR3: TGTGCCAGCAGCTTCGAGGTAGGCAACGAGCAGTACTTC. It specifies CASSFEVGNEQYF.

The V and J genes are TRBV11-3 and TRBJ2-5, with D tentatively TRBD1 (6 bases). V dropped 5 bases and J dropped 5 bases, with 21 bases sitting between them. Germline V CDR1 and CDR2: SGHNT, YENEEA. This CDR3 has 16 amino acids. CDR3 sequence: CASSPTGTSSRETQYF. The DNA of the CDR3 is TGTGCCAGCAGCCCTACCGGGACATCCTCACGCGAGACCCAGTACTTC.